Described below is a single T cell receptor (beta chain) sequence and its context. Its antigen is unidentified. This sample stems from a study of memory CD4+ T cells and cytomegalovirus serostatus. On the study more broadly: This sample comes from healthy Belgian adults, fewer than 10 CMV seropositive, approximately 24 seronegative. The study's findings and limits: CD4+ memory repertoires contained about two fifths of the roughly 160 reported CMV TCRbeta sequences.

The sort gate was single viable CD3+CD4+CD8-CD45RO+ cells for memory CD4+ T cells. Serostatus was set by detecting CMV pp150, pp28, p38, p52 IgG. Profiling relied on immunoSEQ multiplex PCR, and the TCRdb table lists in-frame clones only, not all of them. The sample holds 80,000 or so clones; under 80% are singletons and the top ten take roughly 2.6%. Germline loops: CDR1 SGHRS, CDR2 YFSETQ. There are 14 residues in the CDR3. V was clipped by 0 bases and J by 1 base, with 7 bases between them. This chain connects TRBV5-1 to TRBJ1-1; D remains ambiguous. Sequenced: memory CD4+ T cells from blood. The TCR originated in an adult in good health and CMV-seropositive. The CDR3 spells CASSLALGNTEAFF. CDR3 sequence (DNA): TGCGCCAGCAGCTTGGCCCTCGGGAACACTGAAGCTTTCTTT.